The 27 T cell receptor beta chains in this list originate from one sample, sequenced in a study of blood T cell repertoires in COVID-19 (dated by TCRdb to the early 2020s). The library was produced with the immunoSEQ multiplex PCR assay. As stored in TCRdb, this immuneACCESS dataset retains in-frame rearrangements with V and J assigned. A fraction of the clones does not appear; measured against another copy, unresolved V genes explain less than half of the discrepancy, and the remainder lacks a known reason. The sample records approximately 120,000 clones, 81% of which are singletons. About a sixth of the sample is taken by the ten largest. Sequencing used peripheral blood. The receptors derive from a man younger than 45 with COVID-19, enrolled during active disease.

The chain links TRBV19 to TRBJ1-4; D is perhaps TRBD1 (5 bases). Per the germline V gene, CDR1 is LNHDA and CDR2 is SQIVND (reference sequence). The germline V and J ends were trimmed by 3 bases and 8 bases, with 10 bases remaining between them. CDR3 size: 13 residues. The CDR3, as DNA: TGTGCCAGTAGTATCAGGGTTGGGGAAAAACTGTTTTTT. Its translation is CASSIRVGEKLFF.

This rearrangement joins TRBV4-1 to TRBJ1-4; D remains unclear. V was shortened by 3 bases and J by 2 bases, with 16 bases between the two germline ends. This CDR3 has 17 amino acids. CDR1 and CDR2 (germline): MGHRA, YSYEKL. The CDR3 protein is CASSHLVRGFTNEKLFF. The CDR3 nucleotides read TGCGCCAGCAGCCATTTGGTGCGGGGTTTTACTAATGAAAAACTGTTTTTT.

This clone was observed a handful of times. One end of the junction varies from germline; a read error may be responsible. Other DNA sequences in the same sample also yield this CDR3. This chain's CDR3 is CASSLDGTEAFF. For the CDR3, the DNA is TGTGCCAGCAGTTTAGACGGCACTGAAGCTTTCTTT. The rearrangement uses TRBV7-9 and TRBJ1-1, with unresolved D. The CDR3 has 12 amino acids. Germline lookup yields CDR1 SEHNR and CDR2 FQNEAQ (reference sequence).

The V call is TRBV4-1, the J call TRBJ2-7, with TRBD1 as a possible D gene (5 bases). Trimming removed 1 base at V and 5 bases at J, with 12 bases between. This CDR3 spans 14 amino acids. In germline, CDR1 is MGHRA, CDR2 YSYEKL. Here the CDR3 reads CASSQAGQWDEQYF. The CDR3, as DNA: TGCGCCAGCAGCCAAGCTGGACAATGGGACGAGCAGTACTTC.

The chain has TRBV11-3 and TRBJ1-6, with D tentatively TRBD1 (6 bases). Germline V gene lookup returns CDR1 SGHNT and CDR2 YENEEA. The ends were cut back, 5 bases at V and 7 bases at J, with 24 bases in the middle. There are 18 residues in the CDR3. DNA of the CDR3: TGTGCCAGCAGCGCCGGGGGGCAGGTGGGGACGTGGAATTCACCCCTCCACTTT. Translated: CASSAGGQVGTWNSPLHF.

Notes on this clone: This probably arose from a read error, given a far larger clone one base away. The V gene is TRBV11-2, the J gene TRBJ2-7, with 12 bases identical to TRBD2. Germline V lookup: CDR1 SGHAT, CDR2 FQNNGV. The CDR3 spans 15 residues. Trimming took 5 bases from V and 4 from J; bases not matched to a gene: 6. This CDR3 reads CASSQGLAGRYEQYF. CDR3 DNA sequence: TGTGCCAGCAGCCAAGGACTAGCGGGACGGTACGAGCAGTACTTC. Drawing the rest from reference TRBV11-2 and TRBJ2-7, the complete variable domain is EAGVAQSPRYKIIEKRQSVAFWCNPISGHATLYWYQQILGQGPKLLIQFQNNGVVDDSQLPKDRFSAERLKGVDSTLKIQPAKLEDSAVYLCASSQGLAGRYEQYFGPGTRLTVT.

This clone was detected only once. V and J are TRBV4-1 and TRBJ1-2, with D maybe TRBD1 (5 bases). V was shortened by 0 bases and J by 4 bases, with 21 bases between the two germline ends. The CDR3 contains 18 residues. Germline CDR1 MGHRA, CDR2 YSYEKL. The CDR3 nucleotides read TGCGCCAGCAGCCAAGATCCCCCAGGGAAGGATCGGGCCTATGGCTACACCTTC. Translated: CASSQDPPGKDRAYGYTF.

This clone was seen a handful of times. The V call is TRBV12-5, the J call TRBJ2-7; 11 bases are shared with TRBD2. Germline lookup yields CDR1 LGHNT and CDR2 FRNRAP. This CDR3 region has 14 residues. The V gene end was trimmed by 5 bases and the J gene end by 5 bases; junction bases not matched to a gene: 5. Here the CDR3 DNA reads TGTGCTAGTGGTCCGGGACTAGCGGTGAACGAGCAGTACTTC. It yields the protein CASGPGLAVNEQYF.

This clone showed up just a few times. The chain uses TRBV2 and TRBJ1-6; possibly TRBD1 for D (5 bases). Trimming shortened V by 7 bases and J by 14 bases, and 15 bases separated the two germline ends. There are 12 residues in the CDR3. Germline lookup yields CDR1 SNHLY and CDR2 FYNNEI. The CDR3 sequence: CASKGTGGALHF. The CDR3 DNA reads TGTGCCAGCAAAGGCACGGGGGGTGCCCTCCACTTT.

This chain uses TRBV10-3 with TRBJ2-3; 11 bases are shared with TRBD2. CDR1 is ENHRY and CDR2 is SYGVKD in the germline V gene. The trim removed 10 bases at V and 0 bases at J, leaving 3 bases unmatched. The CDR3 has 14 residues. CDR3: CATRTSGSTDTQYF. The DNA of the CDR3 is TGTGCCACGCGGACTAGCGGGAGCACAGATACGCAGTATTTT.

In this sample, this clone turned up once. The CDR3 region has the DNA TGCAGCGGGTCGGGTCTTAGCGGGAGAAGGGAGCAGTACTTC. Amino acid sequence: CSGSGLSGRREQYF. This chain uses TRBV29-1 with TRBJ2-7; 9 nucleotides match TRBD2. The CDR3 has 14 residues. V shed 7 bases and J 7 bases; nucleotides not matched to a gene: 14. Per the germline V gene, CDR1 is SQVTM and CDR2 is ANQGSEA.

This chain connects TRBV11-2 to TRBJ2-7; a possible D gene is TRBD1 (6 bases). Germline V lookup: CDR1 SGHAT, CDR2 FQNNGV. CDR3 length: 16 residues. V was pared by 1 base and J by 5 bases, with 18 bases between. The CDR3 protein is CASSLALTGSGDEQYF. The CDR3 DNA follows: TGTGCCAGCAGCTTAGCCCTAACAGGGTCGGGTGACGAGCAGTACTTC.

This clone was seen only once. The CDR3 here is CASGLVRPGLPSYEQYF. For the CDR3, the DNA is TGTGCTAGTGGTTTGGTACGACCCGGACTCCCCTCCTACGAGCAGTACTTC. The genes are TRBV12-5 and TRBJ2-7; a possible D gene is TRBD2 (5 bases). The CDR3 sequence is 17 residues long. V was clipped by 0 bases and J by 0 bases, with 15 bases between them. CDR1 and CDR2 (germline): LGHNT, FRNRAP.

The rearrangement uses TRBV9 and TRBJ2-2; 7 nucleotides agree with TRBD2. V lost 0 bases and J lost 4; bases outside the gene matches: 6. Germline V gene lookup returns CDR1 SGDLS and CDR2 YYNGEE. The CDR3 totals 16 residues. CDR3 loop: CASSVGAGDPTGELFF. CDR3 nucleotides: TGTGCCAGCAGCGTAGGGGCGGGAGATCCCACCGGGGAGCTGTTTTTT. Complete variable domain (other parts from reference TRBV9 and TRBJ2-2): DSGVTQTPKHLITATGQRVTLRCSPRSGDLSVYWYQQSLDQGLQFLIQYYNGEERAKGNILERFSAQQFPDLHSELNLSSLELGDSALYFCASSVGAGDPTGELFFGEGSRLTVL.

With respect to this clone: The conserved final phenylalanine or tryptophan is absent from the CDR3, which likely points to a read error. The chain links TRBV28 to TRBJ2-7; 7 nucleotides agree with TRBD1. Germline V gene data show CDR1 as MDHEN and CDR2 as SYDVKM. Unmatched junction bases numbered 9, after V lost 4 bases and J lost 6 bases. CDR3 length equals 14 residues. The CDR3 protein is CASSSAATGSEQYL. CDR3 coding DNA: TGTGCCAGCAGTTCCGCGGCGACAGGGTCCGAGCAGTACCTC.

This clone was recorded only once. This chain uses TRBV28 with TRBJ2-2; 12 bases agree with TRBD1. The CDR3 spans 18 residues. After removal of 6 bases from V and 4 bases from J, the junction contained 12 bases not matched to a gene. CDR1 and CDR2 from the germline V gene are MDHEN and SYDVKM. CDR3 sequence: CASSSGTGGTRGTGELFF. In nucleotides, the CDR3 is TGTGCCAGCAGCTCCGGGACAGGGGGCACCCGGGGCACCGGGGAGCTGTTTTTT.

V is TRBV5-1 and J is TRBJ1-2; 9 bases are shared with TRBD1. CDR1 and CDR2 from the germline V gene are SGHRS and YFSETQ. The CDR3 sequence is 18 residues long. V shed 3 bases and J 3 bases; nucleotides not matched to a gene: 15. The CDR3 DNA follows: TGCGCCAGCAGCTCCATCTACCTGGACAGGGGAGGATACTATGGCTACACCTTC. This encodes CASSSIYLDRGGYYGYTF.

CDR3 loop: CSAEGSKKLFF. The CDR3 region has the DNA TGCAGTGCGGAGGGAAGTAAAAAACTGTTTTTT. The chain links TRBV20-1 to TRBJ1-4; D unclear. The V end lost 6 bases, the J end lost 9 bases, and 11 bases lay between the germline ends. Germline assignment: CDR1 DFQATT and CDR2 SNEGSKA (reference sequence). The length of the CDR3 is 11 residues.

The chain employs TRBV5-1 and TRBJ2-7; weak D call: TRBD2 (5 bases). This CDR3 spans 12 amino acids. The germline gives CDR1 SGHRS, CDR2 YFSETQ. V was shortened by 0 bases and J by 7 bases, with 8 bases between the two germline ends. CDR3 sequence: CASSLAGIEQYF. The CDR3 DNA reads as TGCGCCAGCAGCTTGGCGGGAATTGAGCAGTACTTC.

The chain is built from TRBV4-1 and TRBJ1-5, with D unclear. This CDR3 comprises 15 residues. Trimming took off 1 base at V and 6 bases at J, with 13 bases between the two ends. Germline V lookup: CDR1 MGHRA, CDR2 YSYEKL. The CDR3 loop reads CASSQVEGGVQPQHF. CDR3 DNA: TGCGCCAGCAGCCAAGTAGAGGGCGGTGTTCAGCCCCAGCATTTT.

This clone was counted a few times. The V call is TRBV3-1 (or the pseudogene TRBV3-2), the J call TRBJ2-3, with a possible D match to TRBD1 (6 bases). The V gene's germline CDR1 is LGHDT and CDR2 YNNKEL (reference sequence). Trimming cost V 1 base and J 8 bases, with 13 bases left between them. The CDR3 loop spans 14 amino acids. The CDR3, as DNA: TGTGCCAGCAGCCAAGCGCCTAGACAGGCTACGCAGTATTTT. As protein: CASSQAPRQATQYF.

This clone turned up a few times. The rearrangement links TRBV9 to TRBJ2-2, with 10 bases that match TRBD2. The CDR3 sequence is 15 residues long. Trimming removed 6 bases from V and 7 bases from J; junction bases left unmatched: 9. CDR1 is SGDLS and CDR2 is YYNGEE in the germline V gene. The CDR3, as DNA: TGTGCCAGCAACTCCGGGACTAGCGTTGGCGGGGAGCTGTTTTTT. Protein: CASNSGTSVGGELFF.

V and J are TRBV28 and TRBJ1-1; D gene unclear. This CDR3 comprises 15 residues. V was cut by 4 bases and J by 7 bases, with 19 bases left in between. Per the germline V gene, CDR1 is MDHEN and CDR2 is SYDVKM. The CDR3 sequence: CASSWGFYGDFEAFF. The CDR3 nucleotides are TGTGCCAGCAGTTGGGGATTCTACGGGGATTTTGAAGCTTTCTTT. The variable domain in full, completed from reference TRBV28 and TRBJ1-1, reads DVKVTQSSRYLVKRTGEKVFLECVQDMDHENMFWYRQDPGLGLRLIYFSYDVKMKEKGDIPEGYSVSREKKERFSLILESASTNQTSMYLCASSWGFYGDFEAFFGQGTRLTVV.

The genes are TRBV13 and TRBJ2-1; D call uncertain. The germline V gene has CDR1 PRHDT and CDR2 FYEKMQ (reference sequence). Deletions cut 1 base from V and 5 bases from J, with 12 bases between. CDR3 length: 15 residues. The CDR3 protein is CASSLVLPRDNEQFF. The CDR3 nucleotides read TGTGCCAGCAGCTTAGTACTCCCGCGCGACAATGAGCAGTTCTTC.

This clone was seen once. The rearrangement joins TRBV29-1 to TRBJ2-6, with 9 nucleotides matching TRBD1. CDR1 is SQVTM, CDR2 ANQGSEA, per germline. The CDR3 sequence is 18 residues long. Trimming removed 7 bases from V and 0 bases from J; junction bases left unmatched: 13. CDR3 loop: CSASGGTGSYSGANVLTF. The CDR3 nucleotides are TGCAGCGCCTCTGGCGGGACAGGGAGCTACTCTGGGGCCAACGTCCTGACTTTC.

The chain employs TRBV5-1 and TRBJ2-1; tentatively, D is TRBD2 (6 bases). V was shortened by 5 bases and J by 6 bases, with 21 bases between the two germline ends. Per germline, CDR1 SGHRS and CDR2 YFSETQ. The CDR3 has 16 amino acids. As DNA, the CDR3 is TGCGCCAGCAGTGGAGGTAGCGGCCTGGGAGGCAATGAGCAGTTCTTC. Protein product: CASSGGSGLGGNEQFF.

This chain joins TRBV11-2 and TRBJ2-5; 7 nucleotides line up with TRBD1. The trim removed 5 bases at V and 4 bases at J, leaving 7 bases unmatched. Per germline, CDR1 SGHAT and CDR2 FQNNGV. CDR3 size: 14 residues. The CDR3 DNA follows: TGTGCCAGCAGCCCCCGAACAGGGGTAGAGACCCAGTACTTC. The encoded protein is CASSPRTGVETQYF.